This TCR beta chain was sequenced during a study of shared clonotypes between healthy human individuals. TCRdb's copy holds only in-frame clones and misses some; the assay was immunoSEQ multiplex PCR. The top ten clones hold more than 0.35% of a sample with about 2.4 million clones, more than 85% of them seen once. J gave up 4 bases and V 4 bases, and 10 bases lay outside the gene matches. The germline gives CDR1 SGHNT, CDR2 YYREEE (reference sequence). This CDR3 has 16 amino acids. The sequencing input was naive CD4+ T cells from PBMCs. The subset is: CD45RA+ positively selected. This receptor was identified in a young man in good health. Some clones in this sample may be carry-over from other donors' samples. The rearrangement joins TRBV5-4 to TRBJ2-1; 8 bases are shared with TRBD2. CDR3 amino acids: CASSASSTSGYNEQFF. The CDR3 DNA reads as TGTGCCAGCAGCGCCTCCTCCACTAGCGGTTACAATGAGCAGTTCTTC. The full variable domain, completed using reference TRBV5-4 and TRBJ2-1, is ETGVTQSPTHLIKTRGQQVTLRCSSQSGHNTVSWYQQALGQGPQFIFQYYREEENGRGNFPPRFSGLQFPNYSSELNVNALELDDSALYLCASSASSTSGYNEQFFGPGTRLTVL.